These T cell receptor beta chains were read from a single sample in a study of neurological immune-mediated disorders. TCRdb processed the 5' RACE reads anew with MiXCR; each CDR3 protein has one entry. The sample yields roughly 100,000 distinct CDR3 sequences, 9.5% to 14% seen once. The sequencing sample was made of PBMCs. These receptors all stem from a female donor with HTLV-1-associated myelopathy (HAM/TSP). Both conserved end residues are part of each CDR3. The D gene is left open where the match is weak. Clone size is not always given. Where it is, it says once, few, many or a class for expanded clones.

v_call,d_call,j_call,clone_size,cdr3_nt,cdr3_aa
TRBV5-1,-,TRBJ2-3,few,TGCGCCAGCAGCTTGGTGAGCGGTACAGATACGCAGTATTTT,CASSLVSGTDTQYF
TRBV5-1,-,TRBJ2-5,many,TGCGCCAGCAGCTTGGGGGCTATGCAAGAGACCCAGTACTTC,CASSLGAMQETQYF
TRBV7-9,-,TRBJ2-1,many,TGTGCCAGTAAAGGACACGAGATCAACAATGAGCAGTTCTTC,CASKGHEINNEQFF
TRBV18,-,TRBJ2-2,few,TGTGCCAGCTCACCGGCAGGGTCGAACACCGGGGAGCTGTTTTTT,CASSPAGSNTGELFF
TRBV7-2,TRBD2,TRBJ2-7,-,TGTGCCAGCAGCCCGATATTTACTAGCGGGGGTGGCGAGCAGTACTTC,CASSPIFTSGGGEQYF
TRBV7-2,TRBD1,TRBJ1-1,-,TGTGCCAGCAGCCAATGGGACAGGGGTGACACTGAAGCTTTCTTT,CASSQWDRGDTEAFF
TRBV7-8,TRBD1,TRBJ1-4,few,TGTGCCAGCAGCGCAAGGGGTTTTGGGACAGACCTCGTCGAGGAAAAACTGTTTTTT,CASSARGFGTDLVEEKLFF
TRBV5-1,-,TRBJ2-5,many,TGCGCCAGCAGCTTGTACAGGGAGGAGACCCAGTACTTC,CASSLYREETQYF
TRBV10-3,-,TRBJ2-1,many,TGTGCCATCAGTGATGGTAAGACCGATTACAATGAGCAGTTCTTC,CAISDGKTDYNEQFF
TRBV4-3,-,TRBJ1-2,many,TGCGCCAGCAGCCAAGACTTGTGGCAGCGCTATGGCTACACCTTC,CASSQDLWQRYGYTF
TRBV5-6,-,TRBJ1-1,many,TGTGCCAGCATTCTCGGGGGAGGGACTGAAGCTTTCTTT,CASILGGGTEAFF
TRBV7-2,-,TRBJ1-5,many,TGTGCCAGCAGCTTAGCCAGGTGTTATAGCAATCAGCCCCAGCATTTT,CASSLARCYSNQPQHF
TRBV6-5,TRBD1,TRBJ2-2,many,TGTGCCAGCAGGCGAACCGGGACAGGGATCGGGGAGCTGTTTTTT,CASRRTGTGIGELFF
TRBV5-1,TRBD2,TRBJ2-1,few,TGCGCCAGCAGCTTGGCCCTAGCGGGCGTTAGCTCCTACAATGAGCAGTTCTTC,CASSLALAGVSSYNEQFF
TRBV20-1,-,TRBJ2-4,many,TGCAGTGCTAGGGATAGCACCGGCTTGGGCATTCAGTACTTC,CSARDSTGLGIQYF
TRBV5-1,-,TRBJ1-6,many,TGCGCCAGCAGCTTGGGCCTTAGTGGGGGTTCTAATTCACCCCTCCACTTT,CASSLGLSGGSNSPLHF
TRBV5-1,TRBD1,TRBJ2-4,many,TGCGCCAGCAGCTTGGGGGACAGGGGAAACATTCAGTACTTC,CASSLGDRGNIQYF
TRBV28,-,TRBJ2-7,many,TGTGCCAGCATTCAGGGGTACGAGCAGTACTTC,CASIQGYEQYF
TRBV10-3,-,TRBJ2-3,many,TGTGCCATCAGTGTGGACAGAAACACAGATACGCAGTATTTT,CAISVDRNTDTQYF
TRBV20-1,TRBD2,TRBJ2-5,many,TGCAGTGCTAGAGATTTACTAGCGGGGGGCCGACAGGGGTTGACCCAGTACTTC,CSARDLLAGGRQGLTQYF
TRBV2,TRBD1,TRBJ1-2,many,TGTGCCAGCAGTGAAGACAGGGGAGATGGCTACACCTTC,CASSEDRGDGYTF
TRBV6-2/TRBV6-3,TRBD2,TRBJ2-7,many,TGTGCCAGCAGTTACGGCGGGGGGGTTCAGAACGAGCAGTACTTC,CASSYGGGVQNEQYF
TRBV10-3,-,TRBJ1-1,many,TGTGCCATCAGTGGGGTCCTACAGGCCACTGAAGCTTTCTTT,CAISGVLQATEAFF
TRBV6-1,-,TRBJ2-7,-,TGTGCCAGCAGTGAAGCGGATATCGGCCCCTACGAGCAGTACTTC,CASSEADIGPYEQYF
TRBV7-6,-,TRBJ1-1,many,TGTGCCAGCAGCTGGGACAAATCCGTCGGGGCGGACACTGAAGCTTTCTTT,CASSWDKSVGADTEAFF
TRBV19,-,TRBJ1-6,-,TGTGCCAGCCCCATAGGGGCCCTCCACTTT,CASPIGALHF
TRBV12-3/TRBV12-4,TRBD2,TRBJ2-1,many,TGTGCCAGCCGGGGGGGGGTGTACAATGAGCAGTTCTTC,CASRGGVYNEQFF
TRBV5-1,TRBD2,TRBJ2-3,many,TGCGCCAGCAGCCGGGGGACTAGCGGGTTTAGCACAGATACGCAGTATTTT,CASSRGTSGFSTDTQYF
TRBV27,-,TRBJ1-6,many,TGTGCCAGCATTACCGGGACCCTTCATAATTCACCCCTCCACTTT,CASITGTLHNSPLHF
TRBV20-1,-,TRBJ2-1,many,TGCAGTGCTAGTATGAGAACGGGGTACAATGAGCAGTTCTTC,CSASMRTGYNEQFF
TRBV11-2,TRBD2,TRBJ2-1,-,TGTGCCAGCAGCCCAAACCTAGCGGGGGGGAACTTCTTC,CASSPNLAGGNFF
TRBV20-1,-,TRBJ2-3,many,TGCAGTGGCGTCCGGGACTTCCTCAGCGATACGCAGTATTTT,CSGVRDFLSDTQYF
TRBV20-1,-,TRBJ2-1,many,TGCAGTGCTAGAGATCGGTTGGGTCAGGGATCCCACAATGAGCAGTTCTTC,CSARDRLGQGSHNEQFF
TRBV4-1,TRBD1,TRBJ2-2,many,TGCGCCAGCAGCCCGATGACAGGGCTTACCGGGGAGCTGTTTTTT,CASSPMTGLTGELFF
TRBV10-3,TRBD2,TRBJ2-6,many,TGTGCCATCAGTGGGACGGGGGGGCCCTCTGGGGCCAACGTCCTGACTTTC,CAISGTGGPSGANVLTF
TRBV9,TRBD2,TRBJ2-1,many,TGTGCCAGCAGCCCGATCGGGGGGTCCTACAATGAGCAGTTCTTC,CASSPIGGSYNEQFF
TRBV20-1,TRBD2,TRBJ2-3,many,TGCAGTGCTGAAGGACTAGCGGGCACAGATACGCAGTATTTT,CSAEGLAGTDTQYF
TRBV5-6,-,TRBJ2-1,-,TGTGCCAGCAGCTTCCATGGTTTTGGCAATGAGCAGTTATTC,CASSFHGFGNEQLF
TRBV5-6,-,TRBJ2-2,-,TGTGCCAGCAGCTTGGGCATTCGCCAGGGGATGGGCACCGGGGAGCTGTTTTTT,CASSLGIRQGMGTGELFF
TRBV10-3,-,TRBJ1-3,few,TGTGCCATCAGTGAACGTGCAGGGGTCGATGGTGGAAACACCATATATTTT,CAISERAGVDGGNTIYF